This TCR beta chain comes out of a study of blood T cell repertoires in COVID-19. Whole-study context: Acute-phase and convalescent COVID-19 samples originated in the United States, Italy and Spain. T cells, B-cell-depleted T cells, or PBMCs supplied cDNA or gDNA.

The germline V gene has CDR1 LGHDT and CDR2 YNNKEL (reference sequence). V lost 4 bases and J lost 4, with 17 bases in between. The CDR3 has 16 residues. In the original workflow: By means of reference gene primer amplification, nucleated cell counts were estimated. Only in-frame clones appear in the TCRdb table, and some are missing; sequencing was by immunoSEQ multiplex PCR. Clone size and V and J calls were adopted from that table, with D and trimming inferred from the DNA. The table includes some 96,000 clones, 65% to 90% detected once. The J gene is TRBJ1-3, the V gene TRBV3-1 (or the pseudogene TRBV3-2); unclear D gene. The specimen sequenced was peripheral blood. This TCR came from a man older than 75 with acute or convalescent COVID-19. CDR3 residues: CASSRSRGSAGNTIYF. CDR3 DNA sequence: TGTGCCAGCAGCCGATCGAGAGGCAGCGCCGGAAACACCATATATTTT.